This T cell receptor (beta chain) appears in the sequencing data of a study of T cells after yellow fever vaccination. Findings and caveats of the study: Weaker, the secondary response peaked sooner, at day 5 versus 15. Clones that expanded after primary vaccination mostly reappeared after the booster (just under 98% CD4, roughly 90% CD8).

The CDR3 spans 11 residues. Germline CDR1 and CDR2: DFQATT and SNEGSKA (reference sequence). V was cut by 0 bases and J by 7 bases, with 4 bases left in between. This clonotype was recorded at least ten times. Antigen unknown. Universal primer sites and UMIs were introduced during 5'RACE template-switching synthesis of TCR cDNA. TCRdb re-called the 5' RACE reads through MiXCR, storing one row per CDR3 protein. The sample carries more than 300,000 distinct CDR3 sequences, over 3.5% recorded once. The TCR was taken from a man younger than 35 who received the YFV17D yellow fever vaccine. The source material was PBMCs, sampled 15 days after the yellow fever booster vaccination. The chain recombines TRBV20-1 with TRBJ2-1; no reliable D call. CDR3 sequence reads: CSAREANEQFF. Written as DNA, the CDR3 is TGCAGTGCTAGAGAGGCAAATGAGCAGTTCTTC.